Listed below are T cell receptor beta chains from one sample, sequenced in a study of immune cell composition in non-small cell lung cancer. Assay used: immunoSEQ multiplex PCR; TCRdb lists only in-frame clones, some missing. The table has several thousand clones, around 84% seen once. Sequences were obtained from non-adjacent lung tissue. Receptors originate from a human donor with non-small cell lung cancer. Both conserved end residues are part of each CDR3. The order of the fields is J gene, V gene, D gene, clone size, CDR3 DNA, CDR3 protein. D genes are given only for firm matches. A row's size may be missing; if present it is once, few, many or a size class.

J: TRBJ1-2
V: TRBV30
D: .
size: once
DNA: TGTGCCTGGAGTGTACTAGGACCGGGCTACACCTTC
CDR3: CAWSVLGPGYTF

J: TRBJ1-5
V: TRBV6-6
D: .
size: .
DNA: TGTGCCAGCAGCGTCCAGGTAGGGAGGCAGCCCCAGCATTTT
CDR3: CASSVQVGRQPQHF

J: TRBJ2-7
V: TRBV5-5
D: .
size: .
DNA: TGTGCCAGCAGCTTGAGCCCCCCATCCTACGAGCAGTACTTC
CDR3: CASSLSPPSYEQYF

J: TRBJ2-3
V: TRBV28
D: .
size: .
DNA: TGTGCCAGCAGTTTACCTGACGCGGGGGCCACTCGGGATACGCAGTATTTT
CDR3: CASSLPDAGATRDTQYF

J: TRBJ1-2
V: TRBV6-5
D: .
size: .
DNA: TGTGCCAGCAGTTACTTAACAGGTGGTGGCTACACCTTC
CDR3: CASSYLTGGGYTF

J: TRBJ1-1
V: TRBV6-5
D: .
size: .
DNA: TGTGCCAGCAGCGTCCGGGTGAACACTGAAGCTTTCTTT
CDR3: CASSVRVNTEAFF

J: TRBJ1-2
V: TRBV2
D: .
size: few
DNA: TGTGCCGCCAGCTGGCGAGGAGATGGCTACACCTTC
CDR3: CAASWRGDGYTF

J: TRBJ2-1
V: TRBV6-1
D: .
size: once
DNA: TGTGCCAGCAGGAGGGTAGGCAATGAGCAGTTCTTC
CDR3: CASRRVGNEQFF

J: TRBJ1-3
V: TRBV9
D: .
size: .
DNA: TGTGCCAGCAGCGTAGGTGGAGGGATGACCGGAAACACCATATATTTT
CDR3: CASSVGGGMTGNTIYF

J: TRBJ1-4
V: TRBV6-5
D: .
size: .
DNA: TGTGCCAGCAGTGGACAGCTATCCAATGAAAAACTGTTTTTT
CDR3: CASSGQLSNEKLFF

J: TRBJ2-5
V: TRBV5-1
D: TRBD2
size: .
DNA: TGCGCCAGCAGCTCCGGGACTAGGGGATTAGAGACCCAGTACTTC
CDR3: CASSSGTRGLETQYF